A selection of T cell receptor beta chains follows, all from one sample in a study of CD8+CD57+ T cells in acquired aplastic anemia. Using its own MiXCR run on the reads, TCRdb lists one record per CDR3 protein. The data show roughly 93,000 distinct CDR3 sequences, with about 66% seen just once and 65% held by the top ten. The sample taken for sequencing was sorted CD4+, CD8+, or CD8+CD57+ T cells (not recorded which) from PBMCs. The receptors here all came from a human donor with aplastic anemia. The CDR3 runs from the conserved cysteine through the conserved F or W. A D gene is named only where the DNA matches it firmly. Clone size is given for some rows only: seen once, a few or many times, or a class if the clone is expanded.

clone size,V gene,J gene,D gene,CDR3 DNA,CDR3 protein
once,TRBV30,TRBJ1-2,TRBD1,TGTGCCTTGGAAGGACAGGCCTTCAACTATGGCTACACCTTC,CALEGQAFNYGYTF
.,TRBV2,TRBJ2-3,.,TGTGCCAGCAGTCCAGGCCGGGGGAGCACAGATACGCAGTATTTT,CASSPGRGSTDTQYF
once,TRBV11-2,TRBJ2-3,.,TGTGCCAGCAGCTCAGGGTCCGCACCCCTCACAGATACGCAGTATTTT,CASSSGSAPLTDTQYF
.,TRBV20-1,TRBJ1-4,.,TGCAGTGCTAGAGATGGGCCCGAAAAACTGTTTTTT,CSARDGPEKLFF
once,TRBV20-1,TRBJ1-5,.,TGCAGTGCCGGCCGGGGGGCCAATCAGCCCCAGCATTTT,CSAGRGANQPQHF
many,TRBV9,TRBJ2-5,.,TGTGCCAGCAGCGTAGCCGCGAGCGGTTTCTCAGAGACCCAGTACTTC,CASSVAASGFSETQYF
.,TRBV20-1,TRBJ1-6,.,TGCAGTGCTAGGGGCGATTATAATTCACCCCTCCACTTT,CSARGDYNSPLHF
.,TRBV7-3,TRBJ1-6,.,TGTGCCAGCAGCTTAGTGGGACGCAATTCACCCCTCCACTTT,CASSLVGRNSPLHF
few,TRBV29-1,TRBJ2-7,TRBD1,TGCAGCGTTGGGACAGGGGGCCGTCGCGAGCAGTACTTC,CSVGTGGRREQYF
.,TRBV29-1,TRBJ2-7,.,TGCAGCGTTGCCCCCCAGGGGTACGAGCAGTACTTC,CSVAPQGYEQYF
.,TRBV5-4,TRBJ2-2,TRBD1,TGTGCCAGCAGCTTGGATTGGACAGGCCCGGACACCGGGGAGCTGTTTTTT,CASSLDWTGPDTGELFF
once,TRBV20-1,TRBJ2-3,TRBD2,TGCAGTGCTATTAGCGGGGGGGCCGTGTATACGCAGTATTTT,CSAISGGAVYTQYF
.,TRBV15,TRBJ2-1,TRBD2,TGTGCCACCAACCCGAGGAGCGGGGCCTACAATGAGCAGTTCTTC,CATNPRSGAYNEQFF
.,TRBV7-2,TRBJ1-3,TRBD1,TGTGCCAGCAGCTCTGGACAGGCTGGAAACACCATATATTTT,CASSSGQAGNTIYF
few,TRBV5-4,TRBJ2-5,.,TGTGCCAGCAGCCGGGAAGAGACCCAGTACTTC,CASSREETQYF
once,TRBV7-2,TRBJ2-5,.,TGTGCCAGCAGCCCAATCGGGACGGCGGAACAAGAGACCCAGTACTTC,CASSPIGTAEQETQYF
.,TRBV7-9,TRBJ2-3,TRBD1,TGTGCCAGCGAACAGGGGGCAGATACGCAGTATTTT,CASEQGADTQYF
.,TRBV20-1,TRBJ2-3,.,TGCAGTGCTAGAGGTAGACTAGTGTGGGCAGATACGCAGTATTTT,CSARGRLVWADTQYF
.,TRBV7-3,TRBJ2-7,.,TGTGCCAGCAGCTTAGGGACCTACGAGCAGTACTTC,CASSLGTYEQYF
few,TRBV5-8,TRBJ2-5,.,TGTGCCAGCAGCCCAAACAGGGTAGAGACCCAGTACTTC,CASSPNRVETQYF
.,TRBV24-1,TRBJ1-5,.,TGTGCCACCAGTGATTTGAGTCAGCCAGCTGTAGATCAGCCCCAGCATTTT,CATSDLSQPAVDQPQHF
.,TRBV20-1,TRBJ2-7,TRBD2,TGCAGTGCTAGAGTCCGACTAGCGGGATCCTACGAGCAGTACTTC,CSARVRLAGSYEQYF
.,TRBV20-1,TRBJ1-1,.,TGCAGTGCTATCTGGCAGGGGTTGAACACTGAAGCTTTCTTT,CSAIWQGLNTEAFF
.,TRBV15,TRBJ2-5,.,TGTGCCACCAGCAGAGGGGGGTGGGAGACCCAGTACTTC,CATSRGGWETQYF
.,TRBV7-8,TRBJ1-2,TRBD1,TGTGCCAGCAGCGCATCCGCGGTCGGAGACAGGGACCGAGGCTACACCTTC,CASSASAVGDRDRGYTF
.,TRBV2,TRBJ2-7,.,TGTGCCAGCACTGGGGGTATCTACGAGCAGTACTTC,CASTGGIYEQYF
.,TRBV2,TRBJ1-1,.,TGTGCCAGCAGTGTGTCTGGGGGGAGGGCTTTCTTT,CASSVSGGRAFF
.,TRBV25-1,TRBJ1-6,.,TGTGCCAGCAGTGAACATATGGCGTCAGTGGGAGCACCCCTCCACTTT,CASSEHMASVGAPLHF
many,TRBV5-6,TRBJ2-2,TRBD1,TGTGCCAGCAGCTACGGTACAGGGGCCTGGGGCACCGGGGAGCTGTTTTTT,CASSYGTGAWGTGELFF
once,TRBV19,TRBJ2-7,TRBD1,TGTGCCAGTAGAACCGCCGGGACAGGGTACTACGAGCAGTACTTC,CASRTAGTGYYEQYF
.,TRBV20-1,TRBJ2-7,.,TGCAGTGCTAGAGATCTGCACGGGAAGAGCTCCTACGAGCAGTACTTC,CSARDLHGKSSYEQYF
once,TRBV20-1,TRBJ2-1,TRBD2,TGCAGTGCTAGCGATATAGGCCTAGCGGGGGGAAATGAGCAGTTCTTC,CSASDIGLAGGNEQFF
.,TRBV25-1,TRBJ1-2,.,TGTGCCAGCAGTCGCACAGCTCGGATGGGCTACACCTTC,CASSRTARMGYTF
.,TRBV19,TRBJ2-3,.,TGTGCCAGTAGTACTTCGGGACTCTACACAGATACGCAGTATTTT,CASSTSGLYTDTQYF
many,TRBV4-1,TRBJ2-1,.,TGCGCCAGCAGCCAAGAGCATCACAATGAGCAGTTCTTC,CASSQEHHNEQFF
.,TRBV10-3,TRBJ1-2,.,TGTGCCATCAGTGAGTCAGGTTCTAACTATGGCTACACCTTC,CAISESGSNYGYTF
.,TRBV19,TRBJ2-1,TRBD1,TGTGCCAGTAGTAACCCCGAGACAGGGGACTACAATGAGCAGTTCTTC,CASSNPETGDYNEQFF
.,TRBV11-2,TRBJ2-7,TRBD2,TGTGCCAGCAGCTCCTCCGGGACTAGCGGGAGGTCGACCTACGAGCAGTACTTC,CASSSSGTSGRSTYEQYF
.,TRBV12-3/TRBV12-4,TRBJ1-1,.,TGTGCCAGCAGTTTAGCTGGCAGGGCGAACACTGAAGCTTTCTTT,CASSLAGRANTEAFF
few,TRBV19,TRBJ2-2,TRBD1,TGTGCCAGTAGTATAGACTGGGACAGGGCCGGGGAGCTGTTTTTT,CASSIDWDRAGELFF
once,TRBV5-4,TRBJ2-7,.,TGTGCCAGCAGCTTGCGGGGCAGGGAGCACGAGCAGTACTTC,CASSLRGREHEQYF
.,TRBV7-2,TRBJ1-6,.,TGTGCCAGCAGCTTAGTGGGGGGGAATTCGTCACCCCTCCACTTT,CASSLVGGNSSPLHF
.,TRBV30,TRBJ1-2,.,TGTGCCTGTGTAGGAAAGGGGATCTATGGCTACACCTTC,CACVGKGIYGYTF
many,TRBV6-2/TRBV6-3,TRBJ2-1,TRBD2,TGTGCCAGCAGTTACTCGGCTAGCGGGGGGACGTACAATGAGCAGTTCTTC,CASSYSASGGTYNEQFF